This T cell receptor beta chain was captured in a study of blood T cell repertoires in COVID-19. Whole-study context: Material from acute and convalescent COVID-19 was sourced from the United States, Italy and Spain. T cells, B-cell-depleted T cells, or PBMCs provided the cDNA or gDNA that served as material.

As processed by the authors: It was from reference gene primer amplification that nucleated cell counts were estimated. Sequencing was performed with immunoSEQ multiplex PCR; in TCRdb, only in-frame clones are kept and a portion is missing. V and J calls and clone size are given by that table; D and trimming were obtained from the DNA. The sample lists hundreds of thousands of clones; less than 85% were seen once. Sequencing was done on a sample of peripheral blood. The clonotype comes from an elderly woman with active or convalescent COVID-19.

CDR3 sequence reads: CASSRRQGTGELFF. CDR3 nucleotide sequence: TGTGCCAGCAGCCGTCGACAGGGCACCGGGGAGCTGTTTTTT. V is TRBV6-5 and J is TRBJ2-2, with 7 bases fitting TRBD1. CDR1 and CDR2 (germline): MNHEY, SVGAGI. The length of the CDR3 is 14 residues. V lost 6 bases, J lost 4 bases, and 5 bases stayed unmatched.